Listed below are T cell receptor beta chains from one sample, sequenced in a study of cytomegalovirus exposure and HLA in healthy donors. TCRdb keeps only in-frame clones here, not all; method: immunoSEQ multiplex PCR. The data show 130,000 or so clones, roughly 86% seen once. Sequenced sample: PBMCs. These receptors all come from a man in his late teens or twenties in good health and CMV-seropositive. Both conserved end residues are trimmed from each CDR3. Fields, in order: CDR3 length, V gene, CDR3 protein.

length: 13
V: TRBV28
CDR3: ASSRGAATNEKLF

length: 12
V: TRBV27
CDR3: ASSLTGTGNGYT

length: 13
V: TRBV9
CDR3: ASSPRAGGGYEQY

length: 13
V: TRBV5-1
CDR3: ASSISGVDTGELF

length: 12
V: TRBV19
CDR3: ASSIRGTRYEQF

length: 13
V: TRBV5-6
CDR3: ASIDGTSVDNEQF

length: 13
V: TRBV7-8
CDR3: ASSSQTGISYEQY

length: 14
V: TRBV18
CDR3: ASSPASGAEYQPQH

length: 14
V: TRBV10-2
CDR3: ASSESAGTGNSPLH

length: 14
V: TRBV5-1
CDR3: ASSLTDSFSGNTIY

length: 11
V: TRBV10-3
CDR3: AISGLENTEAF

length: 12
V: TRBV5-1
CDR3: ASIGRESYNEQF

length: 14
V: TRBV19
CDR3: ASSWGTSGYTDTQY

length: 13
V: TRBV2
CDR3: ASSKTSGRGDTQY

length: 13
V: TRBV25-1
CDR3: ASSESGTGLSEQF

length: 13
V: TRBV6-1
CDR3: ASSELAGGPETQY

length: 9
V: TRBV30
CDR3: AGPGSDGYT

length: 15
V: TRBV19
CDR3: ASSLSSGRSTFYEQY

length: 15
V: TRBV11-2
CDR3: ASSLFSRDNLRYEQY

length: 16
V: TRBV2
CDR3: ASSVTGKGNQGNQPQH

length: 13
V: TRBV9
CDR3: ASSGTSPLTNEQF

length: 12
V: TRBV2
CDR3: ASSGTGGNQPQH

length: 13
V: TRBV28
CDR3: ASSPGTHSNQPQH

length: 13
V: TRBV27
CDR3: ASSLSGRVPQPQH

length: 12
V: TRBV29-1
CDR3: SGLAGLSTDTQY

length: 14
V: TRBV28
CDR3: ASSSTGTGGLYGYT

length: 14
V: TRBV5-4
CDR3: ASSLNSGSESDEQY

length: 14
V: TRBV15
CDR3: ATSNEQGAAGNTIY

length: 12
V: TRBV15
CDR3: ATSRGGSYYEQY

length: 14
V: TRBV15
CDR3: ATSRDPPGGCEKLF

length: 10
V: TRBV7-9
CDR3: ASSLDRNTIY

length: 14
V: TRBV10-3
CDR3: ATHTGTGKGTGELF

length: 12
V: TRBV7-9
CDR3: ASSRLASYNEQF

length: 12
V: TRBV10-1
CDR3: ASSEGPGYYGYT

length: 13
V: TRBV19
CDR3: ASNVRGQPSYEQY

length: 12
V: TRBV11-2
CDR3: ASSSITGGSGYT

length: 13
V: TRBV19
CDR3: ASSFSGRAYNEQF

length: 12
V: TRBV19
CDR3: ASSMAEHTGELF

length: 13
V: TRBV15
CDR3: ATSRVDLTGKGYT

length: 12
V: TRBV6-5
CDR3: ASRMGGPTGELF

length: 15
V: TRBV5-6
CDR3: ASSLGETSGFQETQY

length: 10
V: TRBV25-1
CDR3: ASSDPGTEAF

length: 10
V: TRBV19
CDR3: ASSIPGRELF

length: 13
V: TRBV28
CDR3: ASSFVAGAPGEQY

length: 13
V: TRBV28
CDR3: ASSLSREDLQPQH

length: 12
V: TRBV5-1
CDR3: ASSQAGVADTQY

length: 13
V: TRBV7-9
CDR3: ASSFGDSSSYEQY

length: 14
V: TRBV4-1
CDR3: ASSLGTSGRNGELF

length: 12
V: TRBV28
CDR3: ASRVQGALDGYT

length: 12
V: TRBV6-6
CDR3: ASSLAGVLYEQY

length: 12
V: TRBV5-1
CDR3: ASSLDRSNYGYT

length: 14
V: TRBV28
CDR3: ASSFPRQGKGYEQY

length: 12
V: TRBV5-1
CDR3: ASSRTSGRDTQY

length: 12
V: TRBV7-8
CDR3: ASSPLLAAYEQY

length: 13
V: TRBV7-6
CDR3: ASSLALQGRTEAF

length: 14
V: TRBV19
CDR3: ASSRGQGSSYNEQF

length: 13
V: TRBV4-1
CDR3: ASSQRQEPNTEAF

length: 12
V: TRBV28
CDR3: ASSLYRVGTEAF

length: 16
V: TRBV5-1
CDR3: ASRPWTSGSGNYNEQF